Below, 29 T cell receptor beta chains from the same sample are listed, as sequenced in a study of cytomegalovirus exposure and HLA in healthy donors. Primers for the PCR totalled 60 Vbeta and 13 Jbeta. Repertoires were generated with immunoSEQ multiplex PCR, while TCRdb's copy carries only in-frame clones and drops some. The sample contains roughly 100,000 clones, roughly 13% of which appear only once. The sequenced sample was PBMCs. The receptor source for this set is a man aged 40-49 years in good health and CMV-seropositive.

This clone was picked up a small number of times. This rearrangement joins TRBV5-6 to TRBJ1-1; D remains unclear. CDR3 length: 13 residues. Germline assignment: CDR1 SGHDT and CDR2 YYEEEE. Between the trimmed V and J ends, which lost 4 bases and 1 base, there was a span of 8 bases. The CDR3 reads CASSLPPNTEAFF. Here the CDR3 DNA reads TGTGCCAGCAGCCTCCCCCCGAACACTGAAGCTTTCTTT.

This clone was seen a handful of times. The V gene is TRBV7-2, the J gene TRBJ2-7; perhaps TRBD1 as D (5 bases). Germline V lookup: CDR1 SGHTA, CDR2 FQGNSA. The V end lost 5 bases, the J end lost 4 bases, and 9 bases lay between the germline ends. The CDR3 is 12 residues long. CDR3 loop: CASSERGYEQYF. The CDR3 nucleotides read TGTGCCAGCAGCGAAAGGGGTTACGAGCAGTACTTC.

The chain is built from TRBV13 and TRBJ2-1, with D possibly TRBD2 on 5 matching bases. This CDR3 is 17 amino acids long. Germline V gene data show CDR1 as PRHDT and CDR2 as FYEKMQ (reference sequence). The V end lost 6 bases, the J end lost 5 bases, and 23 bases lay between the germline ends. The CDR3: CASSSKHPGVANNEQFF. The DNA of the CDR3 is TGTGCCAGCAGTTCTAAGCACCCAGGAGTAGCGAACAATGAGCAGTTCTTC.

The genes are TRBV5-1 and TRBJ1-4; 7 bases map to TRBD1. J lost 4 bases, V lost 3 bases, and 9 bases had no gene match. The CDR3 consists of 16 residues. Germline CDR1 is SGHRS and CDR2 is YFSETQ. CDR3 bases: TGCGCCAGCAGCTGGAGCAGGGGGTTGAGTAATGAAAAACTGTTTTTT. Translating it yields CASSWSRGLSNEKLFF.

There are a few counts of this clone. The chain is built from TRBV4-1 and TRBJ2-7; possible D gene TRBD1, 5 bases. V gave up 4 bases and J gave up 3 bases, with 10 bases separating them. The CDR3 sequence is 13 residues long. CDR1 is MGHRA and CDR2 is YSYEKL in the germline V gene. In nucleotides, the CDR3 is TGCGCCAGCAGCCCACCTGACAGCTACGAGCAGTACTTC. It yields the protein CASSPPDSYEQYF.

J is TRBJ2-2 and V is TRBV10-1; 10 bases are a match to TRBD1. This CDR3 spans 17 amino acids. V gave up 3 bases and J gave up 2 bases; unmatched junction bases: 6. The germline V gene has CDR1 WNHNN and CDR2 SYGVQD (reference sequence). The CDR3 spells CASSDFGTGANTGELFF. CDR3 coding DNA: TGCGCCAGCAGTGACTTCGGGACAGGGGCCAACACCGGGGAGCTGTTTTTT.

This clone was seen only a few times. The V gene is TRBV11-2, the J gene TRBJ1-1; 8 nucleotides agree with TRBD1. With 6 bases clipped from V and 3 bases from J, the junction kept 3 bases outside the gene matches. CDR1 SGHAT and CDR2 FQNNGV come from the germline V gene. The CDR3 spans 13 residues. The CDR3 loop reads CASREQGDTEAFF. The CDR3 coding sequence is TGTGCCAGCAGAGAACAGGGGGACACTGAAGCTTTCTTT.

The chain couples TRBV7-9 to TRBJ1-4; 8 bases align to TRBD1. V lost 1 base to trimming and J lost 8 bases; unmatched junction nucleotides: 6. The length of the CDR3 is 15 residues. Germline lookup yields CDR1 SEHNR and CDR2 FQNEAQ (reference sequence). The CDR3 here is CASSLGDRGGEKLFF. CDR3 DNA sequence: TGTGCCAGCAGCTTAGGAGACAGGGGAGGGGAAAAACTGTTTTTT.

This clone was found a few times. V gene TRBV29-1 combines with J gene TRBJ2-1, with TRBD1 identical over 10 bases. The length of the CDR3 is 14 residues. Germline loops: CDR1 SQVTM, CDR2 ANQGSEA. J was trimmed by 6 bases and V by 5 bases; bases with no gene match: 7. The CDR3 DNA is TGCAGCGTTACCGGGACAGGGGAACTCAATGAGCAGTTCTTC. It codes for CSVTGTGELNEQFF.

This clone occurred a few times. The chain recombines TRBV9 with TRBJ2-1, with 7 bases that match TRBD2. The CDR3 is made up of 17 amino acids. V lost 3 bases to trimming and J lost 4 bases; unmatched junction nucleotides: 13. In germline, CDR1 is SGDLS, CDR2 YYNGEE. The CDR3 bases are TGTGCCAGCAGCGACCACTTAGCGGGCGGTGGATACAATGAGCAGTTCTTC. Its protein is CASSDHLAGGGYNEQFF.

CDR3 sequence (DNA): TGTGCTAGTGGTGGTCTGGCGCCTAGCTCCTACAATGAGCAGTTCTTC. Its translation: CASGGLAPSSYNEQFF. The chain has TRBV12-5 and TRBJ2-1; D is uncertain. The germline gives CDR1 LGHNT, CDR2 FRNRAP. The CDR3 spans 16 residues. V was clipped by 5 bases and J by 0 bases, with 14 bases between them.

Only a few counts were recorded for this clone. The rearrangement links TRBV4-1 to TRBJ1-5, with D possibly matching TRBD1 (6 bases). V lost 3 bases and J 2 bases, leaving 8 bases between the germline ends. This CDR3 comprises 14 residues. Germline V gene sequence: CDR1 MGHRA, CDR2 YSYEKL. As DNA, the CDR3 is TGCGCCAGCAGCCAGGGGGCGCGCAATCAGCCCCAGCATTTT. Translation gives CASSQGARNQPQHF.

This clone has just a few counts. V is TRBV5-1 and J is TRBJ2-2; maybe TRBD1 (6 bases). The CDR3 spans 16 residues. Germline V gene data show CDR1 as SGHRS and CDR2 as YFSETQ. V was cut by 1 base and J by 0 bases, with 10 bases left in between. CDR3 sequence (DNA): TGCGCCAGCAGCTTGACAGGACAGTCGAACACCGGGGAGCTGTTTTTT. The encoded protein is CASSLTGQSNTGELFF.

V usage is TRBV19 and J usage is TRBJ1-1; unclear D gene. CDR1 and CDR2 (germline): LNHDA, SQIVND (reference sequence). The ends were cut back, 6 bases at V and 1 base at J, with 12 bases in the middle. This CDR3 comprises 14 residues. CDR3 residues: CASSLQPSNTEAFF. The CDR3 coding sequence is TGTGCCAGTAGCCTACAGCCTTCGAACACTGAAGCTTTCTTT. Full variable domain (rest looked up from reference TRBV19 and TRBJ1-1): DGGITQSPKYLFRKEGQNVTLSCEQNLNHDAMYWYRQDPGQGLRLIYYSQIVNDFQKGDIAEGYSVSREKKESFPLTVTSAQKNPTAFYLCASSLQPSNTEAFFGQGTRLTVV.

This clone was picked up a small number of times. The chain has TRBV4-3 and TRBJ2-1; D is possibly TRBD2 (5 bases). V was shortened by 0 bases and J by 3 bases, with 9 bases between the two germline ends. Germline V gene data show CDR1 as LGHNA and CDR2 as YSLEER. CDR3 length: 15 amino acids. CDR3 protein: CASSQDGVRYNEQFF. The CDR3 nucleotides read TGCGCCAGCAGCCAAGACGGGGTCCGCTACAATGAGCAGTTCTTC.

This clone was counted between two and nine times. CDR3 amino acids: CASSRAGGVQETQYF. Here the CDR3 DNA reads TGTGCCAGCTCACGAGCGGGGGGTGTCCAAGAGACCCAGTACTTC. The V call is TRBV18, the J call TRBJ2-5, with 9 positions matching TRBD2. CDR1 is KGHSH, CDR2 LQKENI, per germline. CDR3 length: 15 residues. V shed 4 bases and J 1 base; nucleotides not matched to a gene: 4.

The table lists this clone with a few counts. This sequence joins TRBV19 and TRBJ2-1; D is possibly TRBD1 (6 bases). V was pared by 6 bases and J by 10 bases, with 22 bases between. Germline V lookup: CDR1 LNHDA, CDR2 SQIVND (reference sequence). The CDR3 sequence is 15 residues long. CDR3 region: CASSRARTTGREQFF. For the CDR3, the DNA is TGTGCCAGTAGCCGGGCCCGCACAACAGGGAGAGAGCAGTTCTTC.

This clone was detected only a few times. The V and J genes are TRBV6-5 and TRBJ1-2; tentative D call: TRBD1 (6 bases). CDR1 and CDR2 from the germline V gene are MNHEY and SVGAGI. The germline V and J ends were trimmed by 6 bases and 4 bases, with 18 bases remaining between them. The CDR3 runs to 15 residues. CDR3 nucleotide sequence: TGTGCCAGCAGCCCGGGGGGTCGGACAGTCTATGGCTACACCTTC. Translated: CASSPGGRTVYGYTF.

The V and J genes are TRBV6-5 and TRBJ2-3, with no clear D. The V end lost 0 bases, the J end lost 2 bases, and 12 bases lay between the germline ends. This CDR3 spans 16 amino acids. From germline, CDR1 is MNHEY and CDR2 SVGAGI. CDR3 protein: CASSYSLTGYTDTQYF. CDR3 DNA sequence: TGTGCCAGCAGTTACTCGTTGACTGGATACACAGATACGCAGTATTTT.

This clone was seen more than once but under ten times. This chain's CDR3 is CAWSGDRKSSYNSPLHF. CDR3 nucleotides: TGTGCCTGGAGTGGGGACAGGAAAAGCTCCTATAATTCACCCCTCCACTTT. The chain has TRBV30 and TRBJ1-6, with 8 bases aligning to TRBD1. This CDR3 has 17 amino acids. Trimming removed 1 base from V and 0 bases from J; junction bases left unmatched: 5. Germline V gene data show CDR1 as GTSNPN and CDR2 as SVGIG (reference sequence).

The chain employs TRBV6-5 and TRBJ2-5; 8 positions agree with TRBD1. The J call may be wrong; the DNA end is better matched by TRBJ2-7. In germline, CDR1 is MNHEY, CDR2 SVGAGI. The CDR3 contains 14 residues. CDR3 sequence reads: CASRYGQGHSEQYF. DNA of the CDR3: TGTGCCAGCAGGTATGGACAGGGTCACTCCGAGCAGTACTTC.

The chain employs TRBV6-1 and TRBJ2-5, with 10 bases that match TRBD1. This CDR3 contains 14 residues. In germline, CDR1 is MNHNS, CDR2 SASEGT. The V gene end was trimmed by 7 bases and the J gene end by 5 bases; junction bases not matched to a gene: 7. The CDR3 sequence is CASNPGTGVETQYF. Here the CDR3 DNA reads TGTGCCAGCAATCCAGGGACAGGGGTCGAGACCCAGTACTTC.

V is TRBV15 and J is TRBJ2-3; TRBD2 matches at 10 bases. CDR1 LNHNV and CDR2 YYDKDF come from the germline V gene (reference sequence). Trimming cost V 1 base and J 5 bases; bases outside gene matches: 9. The length of the CDR3 is 17 residues. DNA for the CDR3: TGTGCCACCAGCAGAGTTGAAACTAGCGGGGTGGGAGATACGCAGTATTTT. Its protein is CATSRVETSGVGDTQYF.

The chain links TRBV5-4 to TRBJ2-7; 7 bases fit TRBD2. CDR3 size: 14 residues. J lost 3 bases, V lost 2 bases, and 5 bases had no gene match. CDR1 and CDR2 (germline): SGHNT, YYREEE (reference sequence). This chain's CDR3 is CASSLGGRYYEQYF. The CDR3 nucleotides are TGTGCCAGCAGCTTAGGCGGGAGATACTACGAGCAGTACTTC. The full variable domain, completed using reference TRBV5-4 and TRBJ2-7, is ETGVTQSPTHLIKTRGQQVTLRCSSQSGHNTVSWYQQALGQGPQFIFQYYREEENGRGNFPPRFSGLQFPNYSSELNVNALELDDSALYLCASSLGGRYYEQYFGPGTRLTVT.

The genes are TRBV5-5 and TRBJ2-5; D is unclear. Between the trimmed V and J ends, which lost 2 bases and 5 bases, there was a span of 7 bases. The CDR3 is made up of 12 amino acids. In germline, CDR1 is SGHKS, CDR2 YYEKEE (reference sequence). The chain's CDR3 is CASSFSLETQYF. The CDR3 DNA sequence: TGTGCCAGCAGCTTCAGTCTGGAGACCCAGTACTTC.

This clone has more than one count but fewer than ten. This chain connects TRBV19 to TRBJ1-5, with 12 positions matching TRBD1. With V trimmed by 8 bases and J by 1 base, 15 bases remained unmatched. The CDR3 extends over 19 amino acids. From germline, CDR1 is LNHDA and CDR2 SQIVND (reference sequence). In nucleotides, the CDR3 is TGTGCCAGTTCCCCCCCCGGGACAGGGGGCTATCTGAGCAATCAGCCCCAGCATTTT. This sequence encodes CASSPPGTGGYLSNQPQHF.

The chain employs TRBV2 and TRBJ2-4, with D tentatively TRBD1 (6 bases). The CDR3 covers 15 residues. V dropped 7 bases and J dropped 3 bases, with 16 bases sitting between them. Per the germline V gene, CDR1 is SNHLY and CDR2 is FYNNEI. Here the CDR3 DNA reads TGTGCCAGCAAGGTCAAGGACAGCAACAAAAACATTCAGTACTTC. It is translated as CASKVKDSNKNIQYF.

The sample holds a few counts of this clone. This CDR3 reads CASSVEGLAGRGDTQYF. The CDR3 DNA reads TGTGCCAGCAGCGTAGAGGGACTAGCGGGTCGGGGAGATACGCAGTATTTT. V is TRBV9 and J is TRBJ2-3; 12 nucleotides match TRBD2. Per the germline V gene, CDR1 is SGDLS and CDR2 is YYNGEE. The CDR3 has 17 amino acids. V lost 0 bases and J lost 5; bases outside the gene matches: 7.

This chain joins TRBV11-2 and TRBJ1-2; 8 nucleotides line up with TRBD1. V lost 5 bases to trimming and J lost 6 bases; unmatched junction nucleotides: 11. In germline, CDR1 is SGHAT, CDR2 FQNNGV. The CDR3 covers 15 residues. CDR3 loop: CASSIQGAHGDGYTF. CDR3 DNA sequence: TGTGCCAGCAGCATTCAGGGGGCCCACGGGGATGGCTACACCTTC. The variable domain in full, with the rest retrieved from reference TRBV11-2 and TRBJ1-2, is EAGVAQSPRYKIIEKRQSVAFWCNPISGHATLYWYQQILGQGPKLLIQFQNNGVVDDSQLPKDRFSAERLKGVDSTLKIQPAKLEDSAVYLCASSIQGAHGDGYTFGSGTRLTVV.